The 28 T cell receptor beta chains below come from one sample, sequenced in a study of graft-versus-host responses after intestinal transplantation. Sequencing was performed with immunoSEQ multiplex PCR; in TCRdb, only in-frame clones are kept and a portion is missing. The repertoire has approximately 25,000 clones, about 94% of them found once; the top ten carry nearly 0.85%. The sequenced sample was PBMCs, obtained around 29 days after intestinal transplant. The receptors here all came from a human patient who received an intestinal transplant, so some T cells may come from the graft donor.

V is TRBV7-8 and J is TRBJ1-1, with 7 bases fitting TRBD1. The CDR3 is made up of 16 amino acids. From germline, CDR1 is SGHVS and CDR2 FQNEAQ. V lost 2 bases, J lost 0 bases, and 6 bases stayed unmatched. The chain's CDR3 is CASSLWRDSMNTEAFF. The CDR3 nucleotides are TGTGCCAGCAGCTTATGGAGGGACAGCATGAACACTGAAGCTTTCTTT.

J is TRBJ2-7 and V is TRBV27; possible D gene TRBD1, 5 bases. The germline gives CDR1 MNHEY, CDR2 SMNVEV (reference sequence). This CDR3 spans 15 amino acids. V lost 0 bases and J lost 1, with 10 bases in between. In DNA, the CDR3 is TGTGCCAGCAGTTTATCGGGCTACAGGTCCTACGAGCAGTACTTC. It yields the protein CASSLSGYRSYEQYF.

The chain has TRBV2 and TRBJ1-1, with D perhaps matching TRBD1 (5 bases). Between the trimmed V and J ends, which lost 3 bases and 3 bases, there was a span of 5 bases. CDR3 length: 12 residues. Germline values: CDR1 SNHLY, CDR2 FYNNEI. CDR3 in amino acids: CASSEGDTEAFF. The CDR3, as DNA: TGTGCCAGCAGTGAGGGGGACACTGAAGCTTTCTTT.

This chain uses TRBV4-1 with TRBJ2-1; D perhaps matches TRBD2 (6 bases). The CDR3 consists of 16 residues. Trimming took off 0 bases at V and 10 bases at J, with 19 bases between the two ends. The germline gives CDR1 MGHRA, CDR2 YSYEKL. The DNA for the CDR3 is TGCGCCAGCAGCCAAGACCGTACTGGACTATCTGCCGAGCAGTTCTTC. Translation: CASSQDRTGLSAEQFF.

The chain uses TRBV5-1 and TRBJ1-1; D gene ambiguous. V lost 2 bases and J 5 bases, leaving 10 bases between the germline ends. From germline, CDR1 is SGHRS and CDR2 YFSETQ. The CDR3 totals 13 residues. CDR3 bases: TGCGCCAGCAGCTTCGGACGGAGGACTGAAGCTTTCTTT. Its protein product is CASSFGRRTEAFF.

The chain combines TRBV11-2 with TRBJ2-3, with TRBD1 matching over 7 bases. V lost 3 bases to trimming and J lost 4 bases; unmatched junction nucleotides: 10. This CDR3 is 16 amino acids long. Germline V gives CDR1 SGHAT, CDR2 FQNNGV. The CDR3 loop reads CASSLFGDRDPDTQYF. CDR3 nucleotides: TGTGCCAGCAGCTTGTTTGGCGACAGGGACCCAGATACGCAGTATTTT.

This clone turned up a few times. The chain joins TRBV27 to TRBJ2-2, with TRBD2 matching 9 bases. In germline, CDR1 is MNHEY, CDR2 SMNVEV (reference sequence). Trimming removed 8 bases from V and 7 bases from J; junction bases left unmatched: 11. The CDR3 is 15 residues long. Here the CDR3 DNA reads TGTGCCAGCGGAATAGCGGGAGTGGGAGGCGGGGAGCTGTTTTTT. It yields the protein CASGIAGVGGGELFF.

The V gene is TRBV7-2, the J gene TRBJ2-7; the D gene is possibly TRBD2 (6 bases). This CDR3 comprises 14 residues. Germline V CDR1 and CDR2: SGHTA, FQGNSA. Trimming shortened V by 3 bases and J by 4 bases, and 13 bases separated the two germline ends. CDR3 in amino acids: CASSLGSGGYEQYF. DNA for the CDR3: TGTGCCAGCAGCTTGGGTAGCGGAGGTTACGAGCAGTACTTC.

In this sample, this clone turned up a few times. The J gene is TRBJ2-1, the V gene TRBV6-5; a possible D gene is TRBD1 (6 bases). V was shortened by 0 bases and J by 4 bases, with 10 bases between the two germline ends. The CDR3 spans 15 residues. CDR1 and CDR2 from the germline V gene are MNHEY and SVGAGI. CDR3 amino acids: CASSYSTRGYNEQFF. The DNA for the CDR3 is TGTGCCAGCAGTTACTCGACCAGGGGTTACAATGAGCAGTTCTTC.

This chain uses TRBV4-1 with TRBJ2-7; D is unclear. The CDR3 is 18 residues long. V lost 1 base and J lost 1, with 20 bases in between. Germline V gives CDR1 MGHRA, CDR2 YSYEKL. The CDR3 DNA reads TGCGCCAGCAGCCAAGTAAGTCAGCAACGCCACCTTTCCTACGAGCAGTACTTC. Amino acids: CASSQVSQQRHLSYEQYF.

The J gene is TRBJ2-3, the V gene TRBV9; the match to TRBD2 covers 12 bases. Germline lookup yields CDR1 SGDLS and CDR2 YYNGEE. With V trimmed by 2 bases and J by 3 bases, 10 bases remained unmatched. The CDR3 covers 18 residues. DNA for the CDR3: TGTGCCAGCAGCGTGCCTGGGGGACTAGCGGGTGCGACAGATACGCAGTATTTT. The encoded protein is CASSVPGGLAGATDTQYF.

The chain uses TRBV6-5 and TRBJ1-6; 7 bases line up with TRBD1. The V segment lost 0 bases and the J segment 7 bases; nucleotides outside the gene matches: 0. This CDR3 contains 14 residues. Germline CDR1 is MNHEY and CDR2 is SVGAGI. The DNA for the CDR3 is TGTGCCAGCAGTTACTCGGGACAGAATTCACCCCTCCACTTT. Amino acid sequence: CASSYSGQNSPLHF.

CDR3 sequence reads: CASRRTGNYGYTF. In nucleotides, the CDR3 is TGTGCCAGCAGGCGGACAGGGAACTATGGCTACACCTTC. The chain joins TRBV27 to TRBJ1-2; 8 bases are a match to TRBD1. The junction had 2 bases not matched to a gene; V was cut back by 6 bases and J by 2 bases. The CDR3 contains 13 residues. The V gene's germline CDR1 is MNHEY and CDR2 SMNVEV (reference sequence).

J is TRBJ2-1 and V is TRBV29-1, with D uncertain. Germline loops: CDR1 SQVTM, CDR2 ANQGSEA. This CDR3 comprises 13 residues. V lost 4 bases, J lost 9 bases, and 16 bases lay in between. CDR3 DNA sequence: TGCAGCGTTGTAAATGTGCGGTTGACTGAGCAGTTCTTC. Its translation: CSVVNVRLTEQFF.

This chain joins TRBV29-1 and TRBJ1-3, with 7 positions matching TRBD1. Germline trimming cut 7 bases from V and 0 bases from J; bases unmatched to any gene: 3. The CDR3 is 13 residues long. The germline gives CDR1 SQVTM, CDR2 ANQGSEA. CDR3 in DNA: TGCAGCGCACAGGGGCACTCTGGAAACACCATATATTTT. Encoded protein: CSAQGHSGNTIYF.

This rearrangement joins TRBV19 to TRBJ2-7; the match to TRBD2 covers 8 bases. CDR3 length: 13 amino acids. CDR1 and CDR2 (germline): LNHDA, SQIVND (reference sequence). With 4 bases clipped from V and 6 bases from J, the junction kept 5 bases outside the gene matches. CDR3 amino acids: CASSKSGSPEQYF. The CDR3 DNA is TGTGCCAGTAGTAAGAGCGGGAGCCCCGAGCAGTACTTC.

This clone was recorded only once. The chain carries TRBV28 and TRBJ2-1; TRBD2 might be the D (6 bases). Germline CDR1 and CDR2: MDHEN and SYDVKM. Deletions cut 2 bases from V and 2 bases from J, with 10 bases between. This CDR3 is 15 amino acids long. The CDR3 DNA reads TGTGCCAGCAGTTTAAGAGCGGGTACCTACAATGAGCAGTTCTTC. Translating gives CASSLRAGTYNEQFF. Filled out from reference TRBV28 and TRBJ2-1, the complete variable domain reads DVKVTQSSRYLVKRTGEKVFLECVQDMDHENMFWYRQDPGLGLRLIYFSYDVKMKEKGDIPEGYSVSREKKERFSLILESASTNQTSMYLCASSLRAGTYNEQFFGPGTRLTVL.

This chain uses TRBV30 with TRBJ2-5, with TRBD2 as a possible D gene (5 bases). This CDR3 region has 13 residues. The germline V gene encodes CDR1 GTSNPN and CDR2 SVGIG (reference sequence). Trimming stripped 2 bases from V and 5 bases from J, with 12 bases between. In DNA, the CDR3 is TGTGCCTGGAGTCGGGGTCTGAGGGAGACCCAGTACTTC. Amino acids: CAWSRGLRETQYF.

The chain carries TRBV5-3 and TRBJ1-1, with 9 bases that match TRBD1. TRBV5-3 is given ORF status, its function remaining uncertain. The CDR3 is 14 residues long. The V and J ends lost 10 bases and 7 bases, in that order; junction bases with no gene match: 14. The CDR3 region is CAPYAKQGAIEAFF. The CDR3 DNA sequence: TGTGCCCCTTATGCGAAACAGGGGGCTATTGAAGCTTTCTTT.

The V gene is TRBV6-6, the J gene TRBJ1-2; 8 bases agree with TRBD1. In germline, CDR1 is MNHNY, CDR2 SVGAGI (reference sequence). The CDR3 loop spans 13 amino acids. Losses at the gene ends were 2 bases for V and 8 bases for J; bases not matched to a gene: 4. CDR3 protein: CASSYGQGKGYTF. The CDR3 DNA sequence: TGTGCCAGCAGTTACGGACAGGGTAAAGGCTACACCTTC.

The chain carries TRBV15 and TRBJ1-5; the D gene is possibly TRBD1 (5 bases). CDR1 and CDR2 (germline): LNHNV, YYDKDF (reference sequence). The CDR3 length is 14 residues. Deletions cut 5 bases from V and 9 bases from J, with 17 bases between. The CDR3 reads CATSPRAGLAPQHF. The CDR3, as DNA: TGTGCCACCAGCCCCCGGGCAGGGCTCGCGCCCCAGCATTTT.

The rearrangement joins TRBV4-3 to TRBJ2-7; D is uncertain. V was trimmed by 1 base and J by 0 bases, leaving 10 bases between them. CDR1 and CDR2 (germline): LGHNA, YSLEER. The CDR3 covers 15 residues. CDR3 coding DNA: TGCGCCAGCAGCCAAGGAGCTTCAGTCTCCTACGAGCAGTACTTC. Encoded protein: CASSQGASVSYEQYF.

J is TRBJ2-5 and V is TRBV18; 8 positions match TRBD1. The ends lost 4 bases at V and 12 bases at J; junction bases unmatched: 10. This CDR3 has 13 amino acids. CDR1 KGHSH and CDR2 LQKENI come from the germline V gene. As DNA, the CDR3 is TGTGCCAGCTCACAAGACAGGGGCAGAGAGGAGTACTTC. Its translation: CASSQDRGREEYF.

This chain joins TRBV6-5 and TRBJ2-7; 7 nucleotides align to TRBD2. Germline CDR1 reads MNHEY; CDR2 reads SVGAGI. The V gene end was trimmed by 0 bases and the J gene end by 4 bases; junction bases not matched to a gene: 6. The CDR3 runs to 15 residues. The CDR3: CASSYSGGSVYEQYF. CDR3 in DNA: TGTGCCAGCAGTTACTCGGGCGGGAGCGTGTACGAGCAGTACTTC.

The V call is TRBV10-3, the J call TRBJ1-6; TRBD1 agrees at 11 bases. Unmatched junction bases numbered 7, after V lost 3 bases and J lost 9 bases. CDR1 and CDR2 from the germline V gene are ENHRY and SYGVKD. The CDR3 totals 16 residues. CDR3 coding DNA: TGTGCCATCAGTGATGGGACAGGGGGATGGGGTTCACCCCTCCACTTT. It specifies CAISDGTGGWGSPLHF.

V is TRBV6-5 and J is TRBJ2-7; possibly TRBD1 for D (6 bases). The CDR3 spans 13 residues. Trimming left V 5 bases short and J 1 base short, with 9 bases between. Germline values: CDR1 MNHEY, CDR2 SVGAGI. Written as DNA, the CDR3 is TGTGCCAGCAGTCGGACAGATTCCTACGAGCAGTACTTC. As protein: CASSRTDSYEQYF.

V gene TRBV19 combines with J gene TRBJ2-2; D might be TRBD1 (6 bases). Germline V gene data show CDR1 as LNHDA and CDR2 as SQIVND (reference sequence). This CDR3 region has 12 residues. The CDR3 sequence: CAGQLDTGELFF. The CDR3 coding sequence is TGTGCGGGACAACTTGACACCGGGGAGCTGTTTTTT.

This clone was recorded only once. The genes are TRBV28 and TRBJ1-5; 8 nucleotides agree with TRBD1. V gave up 2 bases and J gave up 4 bases; unmatched junction bases: 4. Germline values: CDR1 MDHEN, CDR2 SYDVKM. This CDR3 comprises 15 residues. CDR3 sequence: CASSLGRGPNQPQHF. Written as DNA, the CDR3 is TGTGCCAGCAGTTTAGGCAGGGGGCCGAATCAGCCCCAGCATTTT.